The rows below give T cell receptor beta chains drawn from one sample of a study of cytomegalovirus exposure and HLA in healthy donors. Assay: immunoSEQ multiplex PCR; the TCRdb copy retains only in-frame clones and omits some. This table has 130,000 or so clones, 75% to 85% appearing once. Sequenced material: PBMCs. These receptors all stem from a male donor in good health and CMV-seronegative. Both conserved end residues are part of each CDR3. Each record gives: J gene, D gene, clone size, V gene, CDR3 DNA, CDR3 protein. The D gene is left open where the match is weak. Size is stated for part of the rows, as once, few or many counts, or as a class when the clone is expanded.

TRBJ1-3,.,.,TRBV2,TGTGCCAGCAGTGCGGACTCGGGGGACACCATATATTTT,CASSADSGDTIYF
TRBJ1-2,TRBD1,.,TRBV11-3,TGTGCCAGCAGCCCCGGGACAGGGGCAATGAACGGCTATGGCTACACCTTC,CASSPGTGAMNGYGYTF
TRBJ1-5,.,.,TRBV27,TGTGCCAGCAGTTCCCCCCGGCAGCCCCAGCATTTT,CASSSPRQPQHF
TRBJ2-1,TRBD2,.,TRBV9,TGTGCCAGCAGCGTGACTAGCGGGGGGGCCCGTGAGCAGTTCTTC,CASSVTSGGAREQFF
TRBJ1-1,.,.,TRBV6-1,TGTGCCAGCAGGGATCACAGAGATTCCACTGAAGCTTTCTTT,CASRDHRDSTEAFF
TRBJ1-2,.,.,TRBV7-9,TGTGCCAGCAGCTTAGGGGGGCAGAACTATGGCTACACCTTC,CASSLGGQNYGYTF
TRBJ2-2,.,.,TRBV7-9,TGTGCCAGCAGCTCATACGGAGAGAACACCGGGGAGCTGTTTTTT,CASSSYGENTGELFF
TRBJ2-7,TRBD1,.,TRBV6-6,TGTGCCATAAAATCCGGGACAGGGACCTACGAGCAGTACTTC,CAIKSGTGTYEQYF
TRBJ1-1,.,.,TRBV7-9,TGTGCCAGCAGCCAACGACAGGAAGAAGCTTTCTTT,CASSQRQEEAFF
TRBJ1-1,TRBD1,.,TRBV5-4,TGTGCCAGCAGCTTAAATGGACAGGGGGCGAGAGCTTTCTTT,CASSLNGQGARAFF
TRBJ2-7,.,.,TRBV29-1,TGCAGCGTTAAGTACAGCCACGAGCAGTACTTC,CSVKYSHEQYF
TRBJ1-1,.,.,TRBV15,TGTGCCACCAGCAGTCGCGGGAACACTGAAGCTTTCTTT,CATSSRGNTEAFF
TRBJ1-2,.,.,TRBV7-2,TGTGCCAGCAGCCCCTTCCGGGAAAACTATGGCTACACCTTC,CASSPFRENYGYTF
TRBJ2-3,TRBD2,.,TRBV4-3,TGCGCCAACAGCCCTAGCGGGGCGAGCACAGATACGCAGTATTTT,CANSPSGASTDTQYF
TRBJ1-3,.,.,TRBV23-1,TGCGCCAGCAGTCAATCGGGAGGGGGGAAAAACACCATATATTTT,CASSQSGGGKNTIYF
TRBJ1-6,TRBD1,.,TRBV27,TGTGCCAGCAGTATCGGGACAGGGGGTCCCAATTCACCCCTCCACTTT,CASSIGTGGPNSPLHF
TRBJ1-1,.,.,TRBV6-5,TGTGCCAGCAGTTACACTACAGGGAAAAACACTGAAGCTTTCTTT,CASSYTTGKNTEAFF
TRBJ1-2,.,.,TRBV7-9,TGTGCCAGCAGCCCCATAGCCACAGGGTCCCATGGCTACACCTTC,CASSPIATGSHGYTF
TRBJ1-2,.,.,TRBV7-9,TGTTCCAGCAGCCCAGACTCCTATGGCTACACCTTC,CSSSPDSYGYTF
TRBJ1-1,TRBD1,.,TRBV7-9,TGTGCCAGCAGCTTGGTCCTGGGACAGCCTGAAGCTTTCTTT,CASSLVLGQPEAFF
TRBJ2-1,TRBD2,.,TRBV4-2,TGTGCCAGCAGACCCCTAGCGGGGGGCTTCAATGAGCAGTTCTTC,CASRPLAGGFNEQFF
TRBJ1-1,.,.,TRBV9,TGTGCCAGCAGCGTAGACCCCAGGGCAGGCACTGAAGCTTTCTTT,CASSVDPRAGTEAFF
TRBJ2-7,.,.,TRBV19,TGTGCCAGTAGTGACCCAGGGGGGATAAAACCCTACGAGCAGTACTTC,CASSDPGGIKPYEQYF
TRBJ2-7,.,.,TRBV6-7,TGTGCCAGCAGTTACTTCAGATTCGAGCAGTACTTC,CASSYFRFEQYF
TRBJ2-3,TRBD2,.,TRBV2,TGTGCCAGCAGTTCGACTAGCGGGGGTCGCACAGATACGCAGTATTTT,CASSSTSGGRTDTQYF
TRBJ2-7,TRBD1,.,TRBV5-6,TGTGCCAGCAGCGGCGGGACAGGGGGCTACGAGCAGTACTTC,CASSGGTGGYEQYF
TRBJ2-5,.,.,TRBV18,TGTGCCAGCTCACCAAGACAAGAAGAGACCCAGTACTTC,CASSPRQEETQYF
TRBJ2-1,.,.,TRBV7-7,TGTGCTAGCAGCTTACGGGGTCCAACAGGGAGTTACAATGAGCAGTTCTTC,CASSLRGPTGSYNEQFF
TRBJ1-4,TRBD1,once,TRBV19,TGTGCCAGTAGTATAGCTGACAGGGATAATGAAAAACTGTTTTTT,CASSIADRDNEKLFF
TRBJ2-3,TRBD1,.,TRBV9,TGTGCCAGCAGCGTAGCGGGACAGGCCCCCACAGATACGCAGTATTTT,CASSVAGQAPTDTQYF
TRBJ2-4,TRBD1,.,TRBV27,TGTGCCAGCAGCTTGACCGGACAGGGGATTAAAATAGCCAAAAACATTCAGTACTTC,CASSLTGQGIKIAKNIQYF
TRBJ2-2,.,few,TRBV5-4,TGTGCCAGCAGCTTCCATAGCGGGAACACCGGGGAGCTGTTTTTT,CASSFHSGNTGELFF
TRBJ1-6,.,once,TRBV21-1,TGTGCCAGCAGCAAAGGGGCCGAACTCCACTTT,CASSKGAELHF
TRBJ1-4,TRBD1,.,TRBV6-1,TGTGCCAGCAGCACAGGGGGGGCGCGGAGTGAAAAACTGTTTTTT,CASSTGGARSEKLFF
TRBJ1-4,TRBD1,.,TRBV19,TGTGCCAGTAGGGGGACAGGGGGGCCGGAAAAACTGTTTTTT,CASRGTGGPEKLFF
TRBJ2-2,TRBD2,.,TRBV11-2,TGTGCCAGCAGCCCCCGGGGGGTGCGGGGGGAGCTGTTTTTT,CASSPRGVRGELFF
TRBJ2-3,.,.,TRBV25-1,TGTGCCAGCAGTCTTTCTAGCACAGATACGCAGTATTTT,CASSLSSTDTQYF
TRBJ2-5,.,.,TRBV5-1,TGCGCCAGCAGCCGGTGGGCGGGGAGACAAGAGACCCAGTACTTC,CASSRWAGRQETQYF
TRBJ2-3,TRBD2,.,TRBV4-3,TGCGCCAGCAGCCAGGTTAGCGGGGCCCTACGAGATACGCAGTATTTT,CASSQVSGALRDTQYF
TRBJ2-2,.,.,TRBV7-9,TGTGCCAGCAGCCCGAGGACGGACTCCACCGGGGAGCTGTTTTTT,CASSPRTDSTGELFF
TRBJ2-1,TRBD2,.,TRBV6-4,TGTGCCAGCAGTGACACCCGACTAGCGGGGGCCAATGAGCAGTTCTTC,CASSDTRLAGANEQFF
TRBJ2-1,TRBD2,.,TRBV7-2,TGTGCCAGCAGCTATGGACTAGCGGGGAATGAGCAGTTCTTC,CASSYGLAGNEQFF
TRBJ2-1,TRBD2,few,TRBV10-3,TGTGCCATCAGACTGACTAGCGGGGACAATGAGCAGTTCTTC,CAIRLTSGDNEQFF
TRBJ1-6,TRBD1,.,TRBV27,TGTGCCAGTTCTCGGGACAGGGATCCACCCCTCCACTTT,CASSRDRDPPLHF
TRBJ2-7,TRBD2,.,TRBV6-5,TGTGCCAGCAGTTACTCAGGAGCGGGGGCTTCCTACGAGCAGTACTTC,CASSYSGAGASYEQYF
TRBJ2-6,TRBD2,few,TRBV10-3,TGTGCCATCAGTGAGTCGAAAGGAGCGGGGGGTAACTCTGGGGCCAACGTCCTGACTTTC,CAISESKGAGGNSGANVLTF
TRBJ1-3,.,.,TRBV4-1,TGCGCCAGCAGCTCCAGCCGGGGGGCTGGAAACACCATATATTTT,CASSSSRGAGNTIYF
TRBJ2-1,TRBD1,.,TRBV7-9,TGTGCCAGCAGCACACTTCAGGCGACAGGGAATTACAATGAGCAGTTCTTC,CASSTLQATGNYNEQFF
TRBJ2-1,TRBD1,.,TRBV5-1,TGCGCCAGCAGCTTGGGGGGTCAGGGGGCGTCCAATGAGCAGTTCTTC,CASSLGGQGASNEQFF
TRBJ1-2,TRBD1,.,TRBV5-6,TGTGCCAGCACCCGGAACAGGGGAGGTGGCTACACCTTC,CASTRNRGGGYTF
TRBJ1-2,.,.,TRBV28,TGTGCCAGCGGCTACTATGGCTACACCTTC,CASGYYGYTF